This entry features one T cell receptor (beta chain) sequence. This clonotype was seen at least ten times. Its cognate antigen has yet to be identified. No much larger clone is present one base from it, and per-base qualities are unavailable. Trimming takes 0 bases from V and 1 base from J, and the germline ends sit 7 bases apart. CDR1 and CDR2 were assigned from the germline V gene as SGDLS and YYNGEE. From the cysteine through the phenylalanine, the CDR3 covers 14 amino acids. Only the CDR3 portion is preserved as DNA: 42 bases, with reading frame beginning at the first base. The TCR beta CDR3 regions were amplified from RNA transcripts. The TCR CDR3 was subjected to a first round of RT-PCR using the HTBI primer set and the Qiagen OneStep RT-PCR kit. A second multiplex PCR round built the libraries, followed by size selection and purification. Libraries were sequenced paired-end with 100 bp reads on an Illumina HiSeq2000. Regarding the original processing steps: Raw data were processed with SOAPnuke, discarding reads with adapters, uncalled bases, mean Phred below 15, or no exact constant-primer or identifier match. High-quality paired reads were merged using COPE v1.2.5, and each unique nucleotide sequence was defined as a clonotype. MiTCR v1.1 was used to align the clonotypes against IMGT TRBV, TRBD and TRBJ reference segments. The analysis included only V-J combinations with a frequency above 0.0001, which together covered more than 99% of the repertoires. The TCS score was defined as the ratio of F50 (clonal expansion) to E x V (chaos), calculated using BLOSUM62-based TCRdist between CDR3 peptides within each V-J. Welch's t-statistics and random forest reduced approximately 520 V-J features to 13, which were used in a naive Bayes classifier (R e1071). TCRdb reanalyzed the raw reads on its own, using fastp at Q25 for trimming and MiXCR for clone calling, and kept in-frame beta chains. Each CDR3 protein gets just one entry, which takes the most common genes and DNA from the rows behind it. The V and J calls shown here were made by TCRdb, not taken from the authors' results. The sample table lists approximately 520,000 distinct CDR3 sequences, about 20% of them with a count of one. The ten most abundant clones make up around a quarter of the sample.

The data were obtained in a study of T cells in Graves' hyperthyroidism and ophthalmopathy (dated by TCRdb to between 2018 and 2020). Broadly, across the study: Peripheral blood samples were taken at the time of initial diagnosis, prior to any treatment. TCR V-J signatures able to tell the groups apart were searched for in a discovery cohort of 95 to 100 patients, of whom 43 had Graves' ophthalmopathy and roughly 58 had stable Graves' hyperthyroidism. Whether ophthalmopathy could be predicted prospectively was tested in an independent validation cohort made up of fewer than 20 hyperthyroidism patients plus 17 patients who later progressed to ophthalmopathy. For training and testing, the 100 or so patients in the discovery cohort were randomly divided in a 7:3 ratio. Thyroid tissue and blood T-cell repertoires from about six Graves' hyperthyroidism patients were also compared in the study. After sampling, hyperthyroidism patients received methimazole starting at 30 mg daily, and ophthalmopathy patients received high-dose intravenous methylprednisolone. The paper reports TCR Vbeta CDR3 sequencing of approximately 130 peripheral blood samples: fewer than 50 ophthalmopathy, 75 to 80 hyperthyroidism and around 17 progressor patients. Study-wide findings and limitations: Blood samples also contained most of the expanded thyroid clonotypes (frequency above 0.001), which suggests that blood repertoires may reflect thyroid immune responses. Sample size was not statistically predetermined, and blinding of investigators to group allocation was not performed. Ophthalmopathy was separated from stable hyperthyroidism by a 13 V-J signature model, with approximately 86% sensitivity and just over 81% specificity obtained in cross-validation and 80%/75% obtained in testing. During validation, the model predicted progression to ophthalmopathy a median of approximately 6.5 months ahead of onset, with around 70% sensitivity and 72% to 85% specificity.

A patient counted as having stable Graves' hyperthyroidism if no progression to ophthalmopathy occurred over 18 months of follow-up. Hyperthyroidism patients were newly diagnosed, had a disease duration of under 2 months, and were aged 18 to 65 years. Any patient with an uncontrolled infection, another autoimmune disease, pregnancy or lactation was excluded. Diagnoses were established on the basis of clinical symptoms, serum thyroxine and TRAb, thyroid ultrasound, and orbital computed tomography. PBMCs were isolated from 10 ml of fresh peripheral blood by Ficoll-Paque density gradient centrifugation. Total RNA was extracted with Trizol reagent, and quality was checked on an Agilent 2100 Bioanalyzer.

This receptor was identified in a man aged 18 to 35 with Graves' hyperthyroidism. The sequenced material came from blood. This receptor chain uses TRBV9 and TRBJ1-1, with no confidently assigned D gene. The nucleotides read TGTGCCAGCAGCGTAGCGTCCGCGAACACTGAAGCTTTCTTT. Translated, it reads CASSVASANTEAFF.